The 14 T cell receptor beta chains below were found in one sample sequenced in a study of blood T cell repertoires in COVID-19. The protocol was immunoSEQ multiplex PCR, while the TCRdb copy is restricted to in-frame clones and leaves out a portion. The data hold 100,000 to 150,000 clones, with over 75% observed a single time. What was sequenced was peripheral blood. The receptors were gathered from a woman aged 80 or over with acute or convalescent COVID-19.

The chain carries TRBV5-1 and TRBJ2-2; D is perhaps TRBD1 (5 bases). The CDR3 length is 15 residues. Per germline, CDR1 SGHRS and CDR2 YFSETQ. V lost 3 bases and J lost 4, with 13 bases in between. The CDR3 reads CASSSQPDTTGELFF. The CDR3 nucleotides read TGCGCCAGCAGCTCCCAACCGGACACCACCGGGGAGCTGTTTTTT.

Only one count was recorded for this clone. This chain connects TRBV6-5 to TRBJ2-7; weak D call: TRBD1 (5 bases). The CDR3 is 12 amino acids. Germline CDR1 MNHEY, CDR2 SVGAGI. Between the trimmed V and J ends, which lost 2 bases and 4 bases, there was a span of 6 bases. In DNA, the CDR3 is TGTGCCAGCAGTTACCAGGGTTACGAGCAGTACTTC. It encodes CASSYQGYEQYF.

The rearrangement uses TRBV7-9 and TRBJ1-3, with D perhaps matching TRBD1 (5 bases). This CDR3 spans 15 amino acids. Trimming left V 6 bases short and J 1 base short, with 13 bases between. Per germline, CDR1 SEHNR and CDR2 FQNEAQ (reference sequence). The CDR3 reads CASSNRGISGNTIYF. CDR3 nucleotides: TGTGCCAGCAGTAATAGGGGTATTTCTGGAAACACCATATATTTT.

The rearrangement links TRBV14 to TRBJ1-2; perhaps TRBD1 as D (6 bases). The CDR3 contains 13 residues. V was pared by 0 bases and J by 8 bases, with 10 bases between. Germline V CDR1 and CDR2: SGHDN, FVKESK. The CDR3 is CASSQDLRGGYTF. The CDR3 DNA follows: TGTGCCAGCAGCCAAGATCTGAGGGGGGGCTACACCTTC.

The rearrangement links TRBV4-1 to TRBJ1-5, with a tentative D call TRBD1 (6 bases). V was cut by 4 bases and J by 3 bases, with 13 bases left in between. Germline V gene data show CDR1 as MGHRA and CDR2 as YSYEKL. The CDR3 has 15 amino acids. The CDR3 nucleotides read TGCGCCAGCAGCCCCCCGGGGGGCCTCAATCAGCCCCAGCATTTT. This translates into CASSPPGGLNQPQHF.

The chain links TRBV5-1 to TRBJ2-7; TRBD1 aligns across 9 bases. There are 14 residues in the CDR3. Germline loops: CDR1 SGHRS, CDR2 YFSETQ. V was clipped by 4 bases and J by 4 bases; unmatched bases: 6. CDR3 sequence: CASSSGQGWYEQYF. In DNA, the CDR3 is TGCGCCAGCAGCAGCGGACAGGGGTGGTACGAGCAGTACTTC. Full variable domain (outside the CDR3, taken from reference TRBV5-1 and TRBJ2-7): KAGVTQTPRYLIKTRGQQVTLSCSPISGHRSVSWYQQTPGQGLQFLFEYFSETQRNKGNFPGRFSGRQFSNSRSEMNVSTLELGDSALYLCASSSGQGWYEQYFGPGTRLTVT.

As DNA, the CDR3 is TGTGCCACTTACAGGTCGGGGGGCACTGAAGCTTTCTTT. Protein product: CATYRSGGTEAFF. The chain has TRBV6-5 and TRBJ1-1; D might be TRBD1 (5 bases). Deletions cut 10 bases from V and 4 bases from J, with 16 bases between. The CDR3 has 13 residues. The germline V gene encodes CDR1 MNHEY and CDR2 SVGAGI.

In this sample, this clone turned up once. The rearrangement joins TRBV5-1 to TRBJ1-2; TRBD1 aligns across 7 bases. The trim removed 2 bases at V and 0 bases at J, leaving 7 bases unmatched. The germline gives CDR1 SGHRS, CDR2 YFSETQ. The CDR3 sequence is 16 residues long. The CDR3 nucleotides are TGCGCCAGCAGCTTAGCGTCCGGGACAGCTAACTATGGCTACACCTTC. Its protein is CASSLASGTANYGYTF.

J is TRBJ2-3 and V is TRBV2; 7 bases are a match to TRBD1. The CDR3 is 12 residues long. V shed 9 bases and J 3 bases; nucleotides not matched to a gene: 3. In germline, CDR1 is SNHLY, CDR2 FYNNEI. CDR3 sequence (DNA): TGTGCCAGTTGGACAGGAACAGATACGCAGTATTTT. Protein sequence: CASWTGTDTQYF.

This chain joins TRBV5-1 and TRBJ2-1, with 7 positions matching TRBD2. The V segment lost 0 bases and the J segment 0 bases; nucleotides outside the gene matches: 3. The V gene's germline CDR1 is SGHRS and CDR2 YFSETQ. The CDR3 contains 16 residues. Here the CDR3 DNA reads TGCGCCAGCAGCTTGGTGGGGAGGGGCTCCTACAATGAGCAGTTCTTC. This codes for CASSLVGRGSYNEQFF.

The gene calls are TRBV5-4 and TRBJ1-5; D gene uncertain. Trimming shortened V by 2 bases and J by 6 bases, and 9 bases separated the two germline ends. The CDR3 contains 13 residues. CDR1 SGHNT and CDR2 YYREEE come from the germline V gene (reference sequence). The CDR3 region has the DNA TGTGCCAGCAGCTTAAACGGGTTTCAGCCCCAGCATTTT. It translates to CASSLNGFQPQHF.

The CDR3 region is CASSRTENTGELFF. For the CDR3, the DNA is TGTGCCAGTAGTCGGACAGAAAACACCGGGGAGCTGTTTTTT. This rearrangement joins TRBV19 to TRBJ2-2; the D gene is possibly TRBD1 (6 bases). The CDR3 is made up of 14 amino acids. Germline V lookup: CDR1 LNHDA, CDR2 SQIVND (reference sequence). Trimming removed 5 bases from V and 2 bases from J, with 9 bases in between.

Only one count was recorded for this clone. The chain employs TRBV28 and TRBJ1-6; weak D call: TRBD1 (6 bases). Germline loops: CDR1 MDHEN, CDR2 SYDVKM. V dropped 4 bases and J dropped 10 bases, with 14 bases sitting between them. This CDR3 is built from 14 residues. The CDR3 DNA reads TGTGCCAGCAGTTCGGGACAATTGAGATCACCCCTCCACTTT. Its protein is CASSSGQLRSPLHF.

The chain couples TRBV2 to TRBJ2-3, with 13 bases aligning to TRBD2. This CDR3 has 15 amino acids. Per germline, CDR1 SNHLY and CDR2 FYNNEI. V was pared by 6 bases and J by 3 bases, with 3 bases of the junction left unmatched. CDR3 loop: CASRPTSGGTDTQYF. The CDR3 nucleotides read TGTGCCAGCAGGCCGACTAGCGGGGGGACAGATACGCAGTATTTT.